Ten or more counts support the clone carrying this T cell receptor (beta chain). One entry per CDR3 protein, called by TCRdb with MiXCR from the 5' RACE reads. The data show 70,000 to 85,000 distinct CDR3 sequences, about 12% seen once. These data originate in a study of early T cells in non-severe SARS-CoV-2 infection. Germline V gives CDR1 SEHNR, CDR2 FQNEAQ (reference sequence). The CDR3 contains 18 residues. Trimming shortened V by 5 bases and J by 3 bases, and 26 bases separated the two germline ends. The source is an adult who was a healthcare worker with PCR-confirmed SARS-CoV-2 infection or an uninfected control (not recorded which). The specimen sequenced was whole blood. The chain is built from TRBV7-9 and TRBJ2-7; possible D gene TRBD2, 5 bases. This CDR3 reads CASSPGALGGLRSYEQYF. DNA of the CDR3: TGTGCCAGCAGCCCCGGCGCGCTAGGAGGTTTAAGAAGCTACGAGCAGTACTTC. Looking up the rest from reference TRBV7-9 and TRBJ2-7 gives the full variable domain: DTGVSQNPRHKITKRGQNVTFRCDPISEHNRLYWYRQTLGQGPEFLTYFQNEAQLEKSRLLSDRFSAERPKGSFSTLEIQRTEQGDSAMYLCASSPGALGGLRSYEQYFGPGTRLTVT.